The clone carrying this T cell receptor beta chain was picked up one time. Some clones are missing from TCRdb's copy, which holds only in-frame ones; the method was immunoSEQ multiplex PCR. The sample contains under 150,000 clones, 90% of which appear only once. The data originate from a study of T cell responses to AZD1222 COVID-19 vaccine. Germline-derived CDR1 and CDR2 are SGHVS and FQNEAQ. The V end lost 1 base, the J end lost 5 bases, and 14 bases lay between the germline ends. This CDR3 region has 15 residues. The material sequenced was peripheral blood, taken on day 0 of AZD1222 vaccination. This chain connects TRBV7-8 to TRBJ1-1; tentative D call: TRBD1 (5 bases). The source is an adult in good health. For the CDR3, the DNA is TGTGCCAGCAGCTTAGGAGAGTCACGGGGGACTGAAGCTTTCTTT. It yields the protein CASSLGESRGTEAFF.